This TCR beta chain came from a study of T cell repertoires in cytomegalovirus infection. At the level of the study: Peptides in the study included HLA-C-restricted and HLA-B-restricted CMV epitopes. Public signatures in TCR beta pointed to CMV infection and matching HLA type.

Notes on this clonotype: What it binds is unknown.

TCRdb passed the reads through MiXCR, listing each CDR3 protein once. The sample includes 900,000 to 950,000 distinct CDR3 sequences, roughly 30% of them seen just once. CDR3 length equals 13 residues. CDR1 is MNHNS and CDR2 is SASEGT in the germline V gene. V lost 8 bases and J 1 base, leaving 9 bases between the germline ends. Study results and limitations: The response measured ex vivo was dominated by TCR beta clonotypes (HLA-C-restricted and CMV-specific). Based on cumulative public TCR beta family frequency, carriers of CMV plus the relevant HLA were identified.

The clonotype originates from a human donor in good health (CMV status not recorded). Some clones in this sample may be carry-over from other donors' samples. The chain uses TRBV6-1 and TRBJ1-5, with D uncertain. This sample comprised cultured CD8+ T cells from PBMCs, obtained from culture after CMV antigen stimulation. Written as DNA, the CDR3 is TGTGCCAGCGCCCTGGGGAGCAATCAGCCCCAGCATTTT. This gives the protein CASALGSNQPQHF.